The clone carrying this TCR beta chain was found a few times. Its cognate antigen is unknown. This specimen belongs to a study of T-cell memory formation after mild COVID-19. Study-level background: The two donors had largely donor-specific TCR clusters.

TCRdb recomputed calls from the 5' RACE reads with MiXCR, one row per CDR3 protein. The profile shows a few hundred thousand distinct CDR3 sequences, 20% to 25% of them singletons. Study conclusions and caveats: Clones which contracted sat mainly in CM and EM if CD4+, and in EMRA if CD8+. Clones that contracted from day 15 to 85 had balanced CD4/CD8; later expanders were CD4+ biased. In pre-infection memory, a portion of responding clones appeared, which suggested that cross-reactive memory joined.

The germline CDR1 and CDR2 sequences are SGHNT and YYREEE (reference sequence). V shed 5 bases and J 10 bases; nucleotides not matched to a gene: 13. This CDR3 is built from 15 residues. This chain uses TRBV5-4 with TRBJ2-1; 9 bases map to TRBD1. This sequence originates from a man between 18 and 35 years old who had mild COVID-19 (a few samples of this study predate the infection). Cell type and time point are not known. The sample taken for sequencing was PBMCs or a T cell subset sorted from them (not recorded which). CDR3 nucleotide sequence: TGTGCCAGCAGATCCGGGACAGGGAAGTTCGGGGAGCAGTTCTTC. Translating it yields CASRSGTGKFGEQFF.